This T cell receptor beta chain derives from a study of early stage breast cancer tumors (dated by TCRdb to 2017 to 2019). With regard to the full study: Of the roughly 16 invasive breast tumors, 12 to 13 were found to be estrogen receptor-positive, progesterone receptor-positive and HER2-negative. About 70% of the 12 ER+/PR+/HER2- tumors were invasive ductal carcinomas, while the other four were invasive lobular carcinomas. On average, each sample had 8.5 to 10-fold read coverage. The samples as a whole yielded approximately 3,000,000 detected templates, corresponding to over a million unique clonotypes. Overall study outcomes, separate from this receptor: Enriched TCRB sequences shared across patients were mostly commonly generated sequences, unlikely to play an important role in the tumor microenvironment. Approximately 2.5-fold higher T cell density and higher clonality were observed in tumors than in adjacent normal breast tissue. Chain pairing and functional markers such as CD4, CD8 and FOXP3 were not captured by bulk genomic DNA sequencing of unsorted cells. Because the cohort was small, analysis by tumor subtype was not possible. Repertoires from blood and normal breast were more alike than repertoires from blood and tumor, and in 14 of 16 patients, comparing each tissue with blood separated tumor from normal.

Turning to this clone: No cognate antigen has been identified for it. Per-base qualities were not stored, and no clone one base away is much larger.

There are 14 amino acids in the CDR3, from cysteine to phenylalanine inclusive. Solely the CDR3 DNA is kept, with 42 bases framed from the first base. For CDR1 and CDR2, the germline V gene (reference sequence) lists MNHEY and SMNVEV. The study profiled bulk TCR beta-chain repertoires in matched peripheral blood, tumor and adjacent normal breast tissue taken from about 16 patients with early-stage breast cancer. Before surgery, roughly 5-11 mL of whole blood was collected into EDTA tubes and then processed within 2 hours. Peripheral blood mononuclear cells were isolated by Ficoll-Paque centrifugation in SepMate-50 tubes. PBMCs were cryopreserved in aliquots of roughly 1.8 to 4 million cells in around 90% FBS with about 10% DMSO and kept in liquid nitrogen. The Qiagen AllPrep DNA/RNA Mini kit was used to extract genomic DNA. Two independent genomic DNA replicates were amplified for each sample, with roughly 0.5 ug used for blood and about 1.5 ug for tumor or normal breast. TCRB sequencing of genomic DNA was carried out with the ImmunoSeq Intro kit according to the manufacturer's instructions. Multiplex PCR was run for about 30 cycles using proprietary primers and spike-in control sequences for absolute quantification. Single-end 150-bp reads were used to sequence an 87-bp fragment spanning the CDR3 and the flanking V and J genes. Seven samples, with two replicates for each sample, were multiplexed per lane of an Illumina MiSeq using version 3.0 chemistry. The authors' pipeline ran thus. Raw data were processed by the vendor's proprietary pipeline, with both replicates merged into one result per sample. Productive rearrangements sharing the V-gene family, CDR3 amino acid sequence and J-gene segment were defined as clonotypes. Clonality was computed as 1 minus the normalized Shannon entropy (Pielou evenness) of TCRB abundances. T cell density was estimated as total templates divided by the number of input cells, with the number of input cells inferred from the DNA input amount. Recon was used with default parameters to estimate total repertoire diversity and clonality. A clonotype was considered tumor-enriched if its abundance in tumor exceeded 0.1% and was at least 32-fold higher than its abundance in normal breast. The clones in this table, taken by TCRdb from immuneACCESS, are in-frame only. Not every clone is retained; where verified, under half of the shortfall comes from an unresolved V gene, and the cause of the rest is unknown. D and trimming come from the DNA, and the V and J calls and clone size come from that table. The sample includes more than 65,000 clones, with less than 90% observed a single time. 4.7% of the sample goes to the ten largest clones.

The sample was blood. The receptor chain draws on TRBV27 and TRBJ2-5; the D gene is not confidently resolved. Near its end, the DNA agrees better with TRBJ2-7, so the J call may be wrong. The receptor comes from a person in their 40s with breast cancer. The CDR3 amino acid sequence is: CASSPSPELYEQYF. The nucleotides read TGTGCCAGCAGTCCCAGTCCAGAATTATACGAGCAGTACTTC.